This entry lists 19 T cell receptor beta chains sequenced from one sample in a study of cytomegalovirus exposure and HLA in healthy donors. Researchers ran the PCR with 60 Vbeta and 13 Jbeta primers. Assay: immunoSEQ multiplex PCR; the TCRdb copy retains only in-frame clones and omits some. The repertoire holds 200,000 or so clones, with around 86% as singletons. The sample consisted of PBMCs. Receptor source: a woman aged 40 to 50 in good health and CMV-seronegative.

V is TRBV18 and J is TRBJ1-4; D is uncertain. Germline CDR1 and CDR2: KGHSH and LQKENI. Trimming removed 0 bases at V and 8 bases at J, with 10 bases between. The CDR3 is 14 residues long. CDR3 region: CASSPPSGGEKLFF. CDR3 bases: TGTGCCAGCTCACCACCGTCAGGCGGGGAAAAACTGTTTTTT.

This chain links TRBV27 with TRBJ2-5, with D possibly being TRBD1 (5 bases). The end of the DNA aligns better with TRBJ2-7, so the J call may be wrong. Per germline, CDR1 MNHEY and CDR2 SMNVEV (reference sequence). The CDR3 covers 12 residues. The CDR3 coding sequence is TGTGCCAGCAGTCTAGGGGTGGGCGAGCAGTACTTC. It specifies CASSLGVGEQYF.

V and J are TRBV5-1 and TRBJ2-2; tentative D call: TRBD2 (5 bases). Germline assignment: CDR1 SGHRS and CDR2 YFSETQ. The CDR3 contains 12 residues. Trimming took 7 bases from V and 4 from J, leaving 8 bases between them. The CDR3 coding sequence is TGCGCCAGCTGTCGGGGCACCGGGGAGCTGTTTTTT. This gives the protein CASCRGTGELFF.

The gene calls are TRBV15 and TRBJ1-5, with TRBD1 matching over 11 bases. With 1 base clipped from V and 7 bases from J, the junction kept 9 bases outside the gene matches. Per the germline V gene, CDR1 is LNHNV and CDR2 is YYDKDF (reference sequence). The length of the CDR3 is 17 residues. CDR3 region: CATSRARDRGTEQPQHF. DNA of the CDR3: TGTGCCACCAGCAGAGCCAGGGACAGGGGGACGGAACAGCCCCAGCATTTT.

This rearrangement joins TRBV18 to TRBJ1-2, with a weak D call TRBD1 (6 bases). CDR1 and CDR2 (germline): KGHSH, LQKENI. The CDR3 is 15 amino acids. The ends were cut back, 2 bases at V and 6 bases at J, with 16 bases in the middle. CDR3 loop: CASSPAGQSTDGYTF. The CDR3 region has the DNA TGTGCCAGCTCACCAGCCGGACAGTCCACAGATGGCTACACCTTC. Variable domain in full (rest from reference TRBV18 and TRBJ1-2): NAGVMQNPRHLVRRRGQEARLRCSPMKGHSHVYWYRQLPEEGLKFMVYLQKENIIDESGMPKERFSAEFPKEGPSILRIQQVVRGDSAAYFCASSPAGQSTDGYTFGSGTRLTVV.

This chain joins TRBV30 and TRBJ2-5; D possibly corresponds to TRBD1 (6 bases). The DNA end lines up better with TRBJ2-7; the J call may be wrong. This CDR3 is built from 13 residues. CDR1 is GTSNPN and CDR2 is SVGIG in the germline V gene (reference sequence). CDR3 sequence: CAWSHGTSYEQYF. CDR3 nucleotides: TGTGCCTGGAGTCACGGGACATCCTACGAGCAGTACTTC.

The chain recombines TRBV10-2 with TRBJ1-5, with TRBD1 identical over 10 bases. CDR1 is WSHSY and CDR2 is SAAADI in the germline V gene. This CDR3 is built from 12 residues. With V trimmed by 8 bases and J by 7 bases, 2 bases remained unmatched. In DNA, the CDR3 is TGCGCCAGCGGGGACAGGGGACAGCCCCAGCATTTT. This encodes CASGDRGQPQHF.

The CDR3 nucleotides read TGTGCCAGCAGTTTCGCCCGTCCCAGGGGCGGGTTGGTGAATACGCAGTATTTT. It translates to CASSFARPRGGLVNTQYF. The chain recombines TRBV27 with TRBJ2-3; a weak D match, TRBD1 (6 bases). The CDR3 loop spans 18 amino acids. Looked up from germline, CDR1 is MNHEY and CDR2 is SMNVEV (reference sequence). Trimming shortened V by 3 bases and J by 7 bases, and 26 bases separated the two germline ends.

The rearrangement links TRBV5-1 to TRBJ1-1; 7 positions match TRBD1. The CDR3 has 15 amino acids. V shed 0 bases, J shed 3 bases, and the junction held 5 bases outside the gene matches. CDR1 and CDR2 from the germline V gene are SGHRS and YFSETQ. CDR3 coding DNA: TGCGCCAGCAGCTTGGTAGGGGGCTCGGACACTGAAGCTTTCTTT. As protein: CASSLVGGSDTEAFF.

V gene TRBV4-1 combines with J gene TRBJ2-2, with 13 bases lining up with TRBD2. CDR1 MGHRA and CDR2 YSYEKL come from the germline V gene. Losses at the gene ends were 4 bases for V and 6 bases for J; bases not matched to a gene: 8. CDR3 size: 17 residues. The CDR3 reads CASSLSTGLAGPGELFF. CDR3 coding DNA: TGCGCCAGCAGCCTATCGACGGGACTAGCGGGACCCGGGGAGCTGTTTTTT.

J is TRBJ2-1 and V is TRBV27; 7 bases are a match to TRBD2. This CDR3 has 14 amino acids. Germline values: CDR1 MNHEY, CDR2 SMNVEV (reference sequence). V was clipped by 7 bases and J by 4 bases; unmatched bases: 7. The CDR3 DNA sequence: TGTGCCAGCAAGCGGCTAGCGGATTACAATGAGCAGTTCTTC. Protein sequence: CASKRLADYNEQFF.

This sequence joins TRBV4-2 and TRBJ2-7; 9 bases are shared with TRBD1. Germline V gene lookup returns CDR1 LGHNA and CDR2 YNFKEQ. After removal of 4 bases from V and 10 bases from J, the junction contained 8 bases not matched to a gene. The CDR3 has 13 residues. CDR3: CASSLRGQGIQYF. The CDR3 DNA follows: TGTGCCAGCAGCCTCCGGGGACAGGGCATACAGTACTTC.

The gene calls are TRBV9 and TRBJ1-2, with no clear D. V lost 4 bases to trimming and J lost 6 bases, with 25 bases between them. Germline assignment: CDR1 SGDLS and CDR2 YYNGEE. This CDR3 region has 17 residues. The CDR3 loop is CASSPGRVASHSHGYTF. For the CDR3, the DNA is TGTGCCAGCAGCCCCGGTCGGGTAGCATCCCATAGCCATGGCTACACCTTC. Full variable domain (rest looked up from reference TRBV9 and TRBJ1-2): DSGVTQTPKHLITATGQRVTLRCSPRSGDLSVYWYQQSLDQGLQFLIQYYNGEERAKGNILERFSAQQFPDLHSELNLSSLELGDSALYFCASSPGRVASHSHGYTFGSGTRLTVV.

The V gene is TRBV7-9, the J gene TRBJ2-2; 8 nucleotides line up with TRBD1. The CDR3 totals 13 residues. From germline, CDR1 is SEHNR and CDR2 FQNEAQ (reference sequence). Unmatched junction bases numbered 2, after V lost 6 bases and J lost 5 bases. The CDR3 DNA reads TGTGCCAGCAGGGACAGGGTTACCGGGGAGCTGTTTTTT. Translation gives CASRDRVTGELFF.

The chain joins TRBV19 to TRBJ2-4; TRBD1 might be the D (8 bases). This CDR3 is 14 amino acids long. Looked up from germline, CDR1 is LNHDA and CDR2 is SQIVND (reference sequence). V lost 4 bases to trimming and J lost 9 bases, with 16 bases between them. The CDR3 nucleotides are TGTGCCAGTAGTACCGGACAGGGAGGGGGCATTCAGTACTTC. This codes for CASSTGQGGGIQYF.

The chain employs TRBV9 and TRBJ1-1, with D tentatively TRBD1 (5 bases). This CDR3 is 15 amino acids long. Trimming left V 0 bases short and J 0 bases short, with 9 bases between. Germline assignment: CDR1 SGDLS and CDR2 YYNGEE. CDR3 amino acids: CASSVAGLMNTEAFF. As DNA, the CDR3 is TGTGCCAGCAGCGTAGCAGGGTTGATGAACACTGAAGCTTTCTTT.

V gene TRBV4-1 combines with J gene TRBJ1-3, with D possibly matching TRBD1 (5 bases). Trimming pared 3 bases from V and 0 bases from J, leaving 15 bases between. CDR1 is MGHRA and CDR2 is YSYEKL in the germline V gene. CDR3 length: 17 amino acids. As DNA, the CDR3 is TGCGCCAGCAGCCATGCAACAGGCACTTCCTCTGGAAACACCATATATTTT. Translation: CASSHATGTSSGNTIYF.

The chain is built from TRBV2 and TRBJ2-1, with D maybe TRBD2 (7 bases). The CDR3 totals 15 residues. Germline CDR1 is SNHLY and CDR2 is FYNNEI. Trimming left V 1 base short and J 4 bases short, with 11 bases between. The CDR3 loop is CASSEDGGLYNEQFF. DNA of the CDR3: TGTGCCAGCAGTGAAGACGGGGGGCTTTACAATGAGCAGTTCTTC.

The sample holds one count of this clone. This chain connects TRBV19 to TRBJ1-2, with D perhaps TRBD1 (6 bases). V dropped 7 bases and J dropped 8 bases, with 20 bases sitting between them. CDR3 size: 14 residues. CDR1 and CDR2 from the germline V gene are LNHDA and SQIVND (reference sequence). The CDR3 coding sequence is TGTGCCAGTACCATCGGGACATCTCGAGGAGGCTACACCTTC. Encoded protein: CASTIGTSRGGYTF. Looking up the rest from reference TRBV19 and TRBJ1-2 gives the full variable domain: DGGITQSPKYLFRKEGQNVTLSCEQNLNHDAMYWYRQDPGQGLRLIYYSQIVNDFQKGDIAEGYSVSREKKESFPLTVTSAQKNPTAFYLCASTIGTSRGGYTFGSGTRLTVV.